Listed here are 30 T cell receptor beta chains from one sample, sequenced in a study of T cells in Graves' hyperthyroidism and ophthalmopathy. TCR beta CDR3 regions were amplified from RNA transcripts. HTBI primers were the set used in a first-round RT-PCR of the TCR CDR3. In TCRdb, the multiplex PCR reads were re-called with MiXCR into one record per CDR3 protein. The table has some 600,000 distinct CDR3 sequences, 11% to 15% seen once. Sequenced input: blood. These receptors came from a woman aged 30 to 39 with Graves' hyperthyroidism that later progressed to Graves' ophthalmopathy.

The rearrangement joins TRBV18 to TRBJ2-7; 12 bases agree with TRBD2. From germline, CDR1 is KGHSH and CDR2 LQKENI. The junction had 6 bases not matched to a gene; V was cut back by 3 bases and J by 6 bases. The CDR3 length is 15 residues. This CDR3 is CASSPWTSGTLEQYF. In DNA form, the CDR3 reads TGTGCCAGCTCACCGTGGACTAGCGGGACCCTCGAGCAGTACTTC. Complete variable domain (other parts from reference TRBV18 and TRBJ2-7): NAGVMQNPRHLVRRRGQEARLRCSPMKGHSHVYWYRQLPEEGLKFMVYLQKENIIDESGMPKERFSAEFPKEGPSILRIQQVVRGDSAAYFCASSPWTSGTLEQYFGPGTRLTVT.

The chain employs TRBV11-2 and TRBJ1-4; D remains ambiguous. CDR1 is SGHAT, CDR2 FQNNGV, per germline. This CDR3 spans 13 amino acids. V lost 4 bases, J lost 8 bases, and 11 bases lay in between. Here the CDR3 DNA reads TGTGCCAGCAGCTCATATCTGGAAGAAAAACTGTTTTTT. Translated: CASSSYLEEKLFF.

This rearrangement joins TRBV15 to TRBJ2-2, with TRBD2 identical over 10 bases. CDR1 LNHNV and CDR2 YYDKDF come from the germline V gene (reference sequence). Trimming cost V 0 bases and J 7 bases; bases outside gene matches: 8. CDR3 length equals 17 residues. The CDR3 coding sequence is TGTGCCACCAGCAGAGAACTAGCGGGAAACGAAATCGGGGAGCTGTTTTTT. It codes for CATSRELAGNEIGELFF. Full variable domain (remainder filled in from reference TRBV15 and TRBJ2-2): DAMVIQNPRYQVTQFGKPVTLSCSQTLNHNVMYWYQQKSSQAPKLLFHYYDKDFNNEADTPDNFQSRRPNTSFCFLDIRSPGLGDTAMYLCATSRELAGNEIGELFFGEGSRLTVL.

In this sample, this clonotype turned up many times. V gene TRBV5-1 combines with J gene TRBJ2-7, with a tentative D call TRBD1 (6 bases). Trimming left V 0 bases short and J 5 bases short, with 18 bases between. The CDR3 is made up of 16 amino acids. Germline CDR1 is SGHRS and CDR2 is YFSETQ. This CDR3 is CASSLVSQGTGNEQYF. The CDR3 DNA sequence: TGCGCCAGCAGCTTGGTCTCCCAGGGGACCGGAAACGAGCAGTACTTC.

In this sample, this clonotype turned up a few times. This chain uses TRBV5-6 with TRBJ1-3; D is unresolved. The V end lost 0 bases, the J end lost 4 bases, and 11 bases lay between the germline ends. CDR1 is SGHDT, CDR2 YYEEEE, per germline. The CDR3 sequence is 15 residues long. The CDR3 is CASSLVEARGNTIYF. The CDR3, as DNA: TGTGCCAGCAGCTTGGTGGAAGCCCGCGGAAACACCATATATTTT.

The V and J genes are TRBV2 and TRBJ2-3; D ambiguous. Trimming removed 7 bases at V and 4 bases at J, with 15 bases between. Germline V CDR1 and CDR2: SNHLY, FYNNEI. This CDR3 has 14 amino acids. DNA of the CDR3: TGTGCCAGCAAAGGAGACTCCGGTCCAGATACGCAGTATTTT. It specifies CASKGDSGPDTQYF.

This clonotype was seen repeatedly, ten times or more. The chain couples TRBV2 to TRBJ1-6; 7 bases are a match to TRBD1. Germline V lookup: CDR1 SNHLY, CDR2 FYNNEI. The CDR3 is 15 residues long. J lost 7 bases, V lost 5 bases, and 8 bases had no gene match. CDR3: CASSPRDRRNSPLHF. In DNA form, the CDR3 reads TGTGCCAGCAGTCCCCGGGACAGAAGAAATTCACCCCTCCACTTT. The variable domain in full, with the rest retrieved from reference TRBV2 and TRBJ1-6, is EPEVTQTPSHQVTQMGQEVILRCVPISNHLYFYWYRQILGQKVEFLVSFYNNEISEKSEIFDDQFSVERPDGSNFTLKIRSTKLEDSAMYFCASSPRDRRNSPLHFGNGTRLTVT.

The rearrangement links TRBV15 to TRBJ2-7; TRBD2 agrees at 8 bases. Germline loops: CDR1 LNHNV, CDR2 YYDKDF (reference sequence). V shed 5 bases and J 6 bases; nucleotides not matched to a gene: 21. CDR3 length equals 18 residues. The CDR3 loop reads CATSETPKWSGSPSEQYF. CDR3 sequence (DNA): TGTGCCACCAGCGAAACACCCAAATGGAGCGGGAGCCCCTCCGAGCAGTACTTC.

The sample holds many counts of this clonotype. The gene calls are TRBV10-3 and TRBJ1-1; D gene ambiguous. Germline loops: CDR1 ENHRY, CDR2 SYGVKD. The CDR3 extends over 13 amino acids. V shed 0 bases and J shed 2 bases, with 4 bases lying between them. The CDR3 loop is CAISESHNTEAFF. The CDR3 DNA sequence: TGTGCCATCAGTGAGTCTCATAACACTGAAGCTTTCTTT.

This clonotype was recorded at least ten times. This chain uses TRBV9 with TRBJ1-4; D is perhaps TRBD1 (5 bases). Per the germline V gene, CDR1 is SGDLS and CDR2 is YYNGEE. CDR3 length: 15 amino acids. Trimming shortened V by 4 bases and J by 3 bases, and 13 bases separated the two germline ends. CDR3 residues: CASSTWGEANEKLFF. DNA of the CDR3: TGTGCCAGCAGCACATGGGGCGAGGCTAATGAAAAACTGTTTTTT.

This clonotype was detected ten times or more. The chain carries TRBV7-2 and TRBJ2-1; 9 nucleotides align to TRBD2. The V gene end was trimmed by 7 bases and the J gene end by 7 bases; junction bases not matched to a gene: 8. The germline gives CDR1 SGHTA, CDR2 FQGNSA. The CDR3 runs to 14 residues. The CDR3 nucleotides read TGTGCCAGCACCGCGGGGGGGGTTTATAATGAGCAGTTCTTC. Its translation: CASTAGGVYNEQFF.

This clonotype was detected a few times. The chain has TRBV30 and TRBJ2-2, with D unresolved. This CDR3 is built from 14 residues. The ends were cut back, 5 bases at V and 1 base at J, with 11 bases in the middle. Germline assignment: CDR1 GTSNPN and CDR2 SVGIG (reference sequence). CDR3 loop: CAWHYGLNTGELFF. The CDR3 DNA is TGTGCCTGGCATTATGGATTGAACACCGGGGAGCTGTTTTTT.

Ten or more counts support this clonotype. The chain links TRBV27 to TRBJ2-7, with a tentative D call TRBD1 (5 bases). V was clipped by 5 bases and J by 4 bases, with 15 bases between them. Per the germline V gene, CDR1 is MNHEY and CDR2 is SMNVEV (reference sequence). This CDR3 has 14 amino acids. CDR3 coding DNA: TGTGCCAGCAGTCGCGACACGTACAGGTACGAGCAGTACTTC. Its translation: CASSRDTYRYEQYF.

This clonotype occurred many times. The chain couples TRBV9 to TRBJ2-7; a possible D gene is TRBD2 (6 bases). The CDR3 spans 14 residues. V was cut by 0 bases and J by 6 bases, with 13 bases left in between. The germline CDR1 and CDR2 sequences are SGDLS and YYNGEE. CDR3 in DNA: TGTGCCAGCAGCGTAGGACGGGAGTTAACCGAGCAGTACTTC. Protein sequence: CASSVGRELTEQYF.

The chain links TRBV18 to TRBJ1-3; D may be TRBD1 (6 bases). The CDR3 runs 17 residues. CDR1 and CDR2 from the germline V gene are KGHSH and LQKENI. Deletions cut 5 bases from V and 0 bases from J, with 17 bases between. The CDR3 bases are TGTGCCAGCTCAACTTCACAGGGACCGAGCTCTGGAAACACCATATATTTT. It specifies CASSTSQGPSSGNTIYF. Supplemented by reference TRBV18 and TRBJ1-3, the full variable domain reads NAGVMQNPRHLVRRRGQEARLRCSPMKGHSHVYWYRQLPEEGLKFMVYLQKENIIDESGMPKERFSAEFPKEGPSILRIQQVVRGDSAAYFCASSTSQGPSSGNTIYFGEGSWLTVV.

The sample holds many counts of this clonotype. The chain uses TRBV9 and TRBJ1-2; D call uncertain. Trimming shortened V by 4 bases and J by 8 bases, and 9 bases separated the two germline ends. Per the germline V gene, CDR1 is SGDLS and CDR2 is YYNGEE. The CDR3 consists of 11 residues. In nucleotides, the CDR3 is TGTGCCAGCAGCCAGGACGGGGGCTACACCTTC. Translating it yields CASSQDGGYTF.

This clonotype was recorded a few times. The CDR3: CASRADTSSGNTIYF. CDR3 coding DNA: TGTGCCAGCAGGGCCGACACGAGCTCTGGAAACACCATATATTTT. The chain is built from TRBV12-3 or TRBV12-4 and TRBJ1-3; D is undetermined. The CDR3 spans 15 residues. Trimming stripped 6 bases from V and 0 bases from J, with 12 bases between.

This chain connects TRBV29-1 to TRBJ1-5, with D maybe TRBD1 (5 bases). CDR3 length equals 13 residues. V dropped 4 bases and J dropped 5 bases, with 12 bases sitting between them. From germline, CDR1 is SQVTM and CDR2 ANQGSEA. The CDR3 region is CSVARGMDQPQHF. The CDR3 DNA reads as TGCAGCGTTGCTAGGGGAATGGATCAGCCCCAGCATTTT.

Many counts were recorded for this clonotype. V gene TRBV28 combines with J gene TRBJ2-1; possibly TRBD1 for D (8 bases). CDR1 is MDHEN, CDR2 SYDVKM, per germline. The ends were cut back, 6 bases at V and 0 bases at J, with 18 bases in the middle. This CDR3 has 17 amino acids. In DNA form, the CDR3 reads TGTGCCAGCAGCCCCCCAGGGGGCGGGGGCTCCTACAATGAGCAGTTCTTC. Amino acid sequence: CASSPPGGGGSYNEQFF.

Points on this clonotype: A much larger clonotype is one base distant, so this may be a read error. V and J are TRBV7-2 and TRBJ2-5, with 7 bases identical to TRBD2. The V and J ends lost 1 base and 7 bases, in that order; junction bases with no gene match: 6. Germline-derived CDR1 and CDR2 are SGHTA and FQGNSA. The CDR3 runs to 14 residues. This chain's CDR3 is CASSLVASGGTQYF. The CDR3 region has the DNA TGTGCCAGCAGCTTAGTAGCGTCGGGGGGGACCCAGTACTTC.

Only a few counts were recorded for this clonotype. The chain combines TRBV5-6 with TRBJ1-5; unclear D gene. The CDR3 contains 12 residues. Trimming left V 4 bases short and J 0 bases short, with 2 bases between. Germline lookup yields CDR1 SGHDT and CDR2 YYEEEE. The CDR3 bases are TGTGCCAGCAGCGCTAGCAATCAGCCCCAGCATTTT. It encodes CASSASNQPQHF. Filled out from reference TRBV5-6 and TRBJ1-5, the complete variable domain reads DAGVTQSPTHLIKTRGQQVTLRCSPKSGHDTVSWYQQALGQGPQFIFQYYEEEERQRGNFPDRFSGHQFPNYSSELNVNALLLGDSALYLCASSASNQPQHFGDGTRLSIL.

This clonotype was recorded at least ten times. In DNA form, the CDR3 reads TGCAGTGTTTGTGGGCGGAGCACAGATACGCAGTATTTT. It specifies CSVCGRSTDTQYF. The chain is built from TRBV20-1 and TRBJ2-3; D not certain. Trimming removed 7 bases from V and 0 bases from J, with 11 bases in between. The CDR3 contains 13 residues. Germline CDR1 is DFQATT and CDR2 is SNEGSKA (reference sequence).

This sequence joins TRBV30 and TRBJ2-5; 7 bases line up with TRBD1. Losses at the gene ends were 1 base for V and 7 bases for J; bases not matched to a gene: 0. This CDR3 spans 11 amino acids. In germline, CDR1 is GTSNPN, CDR2 SVGIG (reference sequence). The CDR3: CAWSAGGTQYF. The DNA for the CDR3 is TGTGCCTGGAGTGCAGGGGGGACCCAGTACTTC.

At least ten counts were recorded for this clonotype. The chain has TRBV7-3 and TRBJ1-2; maybe TRBD1 (6 bases). The V end lost 1 base, the J end lost 8 bases, and 14 bases lay between the germline ends. The CDR3 contains 14 residues. Germline V gene sequence: CDR1 SGHTA, CDR2 FQGTGA. The CDR3 reads CASSLMGGAGGYTF. CDR3 sequence (DNA): TGTGCCAGCAGCTTAATGGGGGGCGCGGGCGGCTACACCTTC.

The chain links TRBV2 to TRBJ1-4, with 7 bases identical to TRBD1. The CDR3 totals 14 residues. CDR1 and CDR2 (germline): SNHLY, FYNNEI. V gave up 11 bases and J gave up 0 bases; unmatched junction bases: 6. The CDR3 DNA reads as TGTGCCGGGGGACAGTCTGCAACTAATGAAAAACTGTTTTTT. Encoded protein: CAGGQSATNEKLFF.

This clonotype occurred many times. The chain joins TRBV20-1 to TRBJ2-1; D remains unclear. This CDR3 has 15 residues. Germline values: CDR1 DFQATT, CDR2 SNEGSKA (reference sequence). V was clipped by 5 bases and J by 5 bases, with 19 bases between them. The CDR3 bases are TGCAGTGCTGGGCGGATAAGTAGTGGGAACAATGAGCAGTTCTTC. Amino acid sequence: CSAGRISSGNNEQFF.

There are many counts of this clonotype. V usage is TRBV12-3 or TRBV12-4 and J usage is TRBJ1-2; D is uncertain. The CDR3 consists of 12 residues. The V gene lost 5 bases and the J gene lost 4 bases, with 8 bases spanning the gap. CDR3 region: CASSPPGYGYTF. In nucleotides, the CDR3 is TGTGCCAGCAGTCCCCCGGGCTATGGCTACACCTTC.

This clonotype was seen repeatedly, ten times or more. The chain joins TRBV7-9 to TRBJ1-2, with unresolved D. Trimming removed 3 bases at V and 7 bases at J, with 6 bases between. This CDR3 has 11 amino acids. Looked up from germline, CDR1 is SEHNR and CDR2 is FQNEAQ (reference sequence). The DNA for the CDR3 is TGTGCCAGCAGCTTCGGAGGTGGCTACACCTTC. Amino acid sequence: CASSFGGGYTF.

As to this clonotype: A much larger clone differs from this one at a single base, so this may be a read error. The chain combines TRBV18 with TRBJ1-1; D may be TRBD1 (6 bases). Germline V gene data show CDR1 as KGHSH and CDR2 as LQKENI. The CDR3 is 16 amino acids. Written as DNA, the CDR3 is TGTGACAGCTCACCGAGACAGGCGGGGGGAGACACTGAAGCTTTCTTT. Amino acid sequence: CDSSPRQAGGDTEAFF.

This clonotype was counted many times. An end of the junction differs from the germline gene, which may be a read error. The genes are TRBV5-1 and TRBJ1-1, with unresolved D. CDR1 is SGHRS, CDR2 YFSETQ, per germline. The CDR3 length is 13 residues. In nucleotides, the CDR3 is TGTGCCAGCAGCTTAGCCCTGAACACTGAAGCTTTCTTT. It translates to CASSLALNTEAFF.